A selection of T cell receptor beta chains follows, all from one sample in a study of T-cell reconstitution after alpha-beta-depleted transplantation in children. TCRdb re-called the PCR reads through MiXCR, storing one row per CDR3 protein. The sample lists about 540,000 distinct CDR3 sequences; 15% to 20% were seen once. Specimen: PBMCs from the stem cell graft donor, collected from the stem cell graft. The receptors stem from a human donor who donated a stem cell graft to a child with acute lymphoblastic leukemia. Both conserved end residues are part of each CDR3. Clone size is stated in some rows and not others, as once, few, many or a class when expanded.

clone_size	v_call	j_call	cdr3_aa
few	TRBV19	TRBJ2-1	CASSFPGQRNEQFF
NA	TRBV7-9	TRBJ1-1	CASSPRAGTEAFF
NA	TRBV27	TRBJ2-7	CASTQTSGRDEQYF
once	TRBV15	TRBJ1-5	CATSEQRVGRNQPQHF
few	TRBV5-1	TRBJ1-1	CASSLFRQARNTEAFF
NA	TRBV29-1	TRBJ1-1	CSVEQGLVSQAFF
NA	TRBV6-1	TRBJ2-7	CASSALKQRLSSYEQYF
NA	TRBV12-3/TRBV12-4	TRBJ2-2	CASRGQGGELFF
few	TRBV5-1	TRBJ2-2	CASRQGLADTGELFF
NA	TRBV20-1	TRBJ2-1	CSAATSGRGDEQFF
NA	TRBV6-1	TRBJ2-1	CASSGRTGLAGGNEQFF
NA	TRBV18	TRBJ2-2	CASSPPAGGLGTGELFF
few	TRBV6-1	TRBJ1-5	CASSPGQGGPGGQPQHF
NA	TRBV20-1	TRBJ2-1	CSAQTYFSYNEQFF
few	TRBV29-1	TRBJ1-2	CSVESPGRDSYGYTF
NA	TRBV5-1	TRBJ2-1	CASSLGDRALATNEQFF
few	TRBV6-6	TRBJ2-7	CASSYGGRAEQYF
NA	TRBV27	TRBJ1-2	CASSLSSRLNYGYTF
few	TRBV29-1	TRBJ2-7	CSVGQIGAGGEQYF
NA	TRBV5-1	TRBJ2-1	CASSKMGTYNEQFF
NA	TRBV7-9	TRBJ2-3	CASRGGNPTDTQYF
NA	TRBV5-1	TRBJ2-7	CASSAGLSSGSGYEQYF
NA	TRBV5-1	TRBJ1-2	CASSWTGTNDYGYTF
few	TRBV20-1	TRBJ2-1	CSATETDYNEQFF
NA	TRBV4-1	TRBJ2-1	CASSQPGSRGNEQFF
NA	TRBV20-1	TRBJ2-7	CSAISGGRAYEQYF
few	TRBV7-8	TRBJ2-7	CASGELALTYEQYF
few	TRBV20-1	TRBJ2-7	CSARGWLAPEQYF
NA	TRBV5-1	TRBJ1-2	CASSVDGFYGYTF
NA	TRBV20-1	TRBJ1-2	CSRFNGYTF
NA	TRBV7-6	TRBJ2-6	CASSLARSGEDSGANVLTF
few	TRBV5-1	TRBJ2-7	CASSIYSSGTGLEQYF
few	TRBV12-3/TRBV12-4	TRBJ1-2	CASSLEAQGARRYGYTF
NA	TRBV6-1	TRBJ1-4	CASRVTGGAGNEKLFF